This T cell receptor (beta chain) was found in a study of identical twins. Unique molecular identifiers were present on cDNA, and template switching added a universal primer site. TCRdb re-called the 5' RACE reads through MiXCR, storing one row per CDR3 protein. Of roughly 630,000 distinct CDR3 sequences listed, around 7.4% are singletons. Study findings and constraints: Out-of-frame beta chain sequences displayed weaker excess sharing between twins. Among monozygotic twins, out-of-frame TCR alpha sharing exceeded what models predicted.

J was trimmed by 6 bases and V by 8 bases; bases with no gene match: 6. Germline assignment: CDR1 MNHNS and CDR2 SASEGT. The CDR3 length is 14 residues. About this clonotype itself: Its antigen is currently unknown.

The data were also submitted as part of a second study, on yellow fever vaccine responses in identical twins. That study adds: Reportedly, the response of twins' T cells to the vaccine seemed partly convergent, partly personalized.

The TCR sequence derives from a woman aged 18-29 years in good health. The source material was PBMCs. This chain uses TRBV6-1 with TRBJ2-3; 12 positions agree with TRBD2. CDR3: CASSRLAGDDTQYF. The CDR3 DNA reads as TGTGCCAGCTCAAGACTAGCGGGGGATGATACGCAGTATTTT.